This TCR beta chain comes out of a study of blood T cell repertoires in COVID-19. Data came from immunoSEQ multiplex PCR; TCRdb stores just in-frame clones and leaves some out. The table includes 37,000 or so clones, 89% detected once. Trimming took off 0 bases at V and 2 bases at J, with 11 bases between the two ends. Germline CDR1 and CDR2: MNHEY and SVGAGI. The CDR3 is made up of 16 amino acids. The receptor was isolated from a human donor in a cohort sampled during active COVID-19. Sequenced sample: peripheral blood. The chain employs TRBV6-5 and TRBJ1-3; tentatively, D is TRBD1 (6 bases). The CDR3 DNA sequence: TGTGCCAGCAGTTACTCGGCGGCAGGGGCTGGAAACACCATATATTTT. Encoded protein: CASSYSAAGAGNTIYF.